The 25 T cell receptor beta chains in this list originate from one sample, sequenced in a study of blood T cells in healthy people across ages. Primed by a sample-barcoded 5' primer and a J-beta primer mix, a second PCR proceeded for about 7 to 12 cycles. TCRdb re-derived calls from the 5' RACE reads in MiXCR, one entry per CDR3 protein. The sample has about 1,500,000 distinct CDR3 sequences, 25% to 30% seen once. Source material: blood. These receptor sequences come from a woman in her twenties or thirties in good health.

This clonotype was seen ten or more times. The V call is TRBV20-1, the J call TRBJ1-2; tentative D call: TRBD1 (6 bases). Trimming took 1 base from V and 5 from J, leaving 11 bases between them. Germline V CDR1 and CDR2: DFQATT, SNEGSKA (reference sequence). This CDR3 spans 13 amino acids. Written as DNA, the CDR3 is TGCAGTGCTAGAGGGGGGCGGGTTTATGGCTACACCTTC. It encodes CSARGGRVYGYTF.

This rearrangement joins TRBV7-6 to TRBJ1-1; TRBD1 matches 10 bases. V shed 1 base, J shed 4 bases, and the junction held 6 bases outside the gene matches. The CDR3 extends over 16 amino acids. CDR1 is SGHVS and CDR2 is FNYEAQ in the germline V gene. The DNA of the CDR3 is TGTGCCAGCAGCTTAGTGTCGGGACAGGGGCCCACTGAAGCTTTCTTT. As protein: CASSLVSGQGPTEAFF.

Regarding this clonotype: The junction does not match germline at one end; this may be a read error. The genes are TRBV7-9 and TRBJ1-2; perhaps TRBD1 as D (6 bases). Germline values: CDR1 SEHNR, CDR2 FQNEAQ (reference sequence). The CDR3 is made up of 17 amino acids. CDR3 protein: CAGSLAGGAQGMGGYTF. CDR3 nucleotides: TGTGCCGGCAGCTTAGCCGGGGGAGCCCAGGGGATGGGCGGCTACACCTTC.

The chain combines TRBV24-1 with TRBJ1-4, with TRBD1 as a possible D gene (6 bases). The V gene's germline CDR1 is KGHDR and CDR2 SFDVKD. The CDR3 spans 14 residues. V was shortened by 2 bases and J by 11 bases, with 14 bases between the two germline ends. The DNA for the CDR3 is TGTGCCACCAGTGATTCGAGTGTGAGGGGGAAACTGTTTTTT. It translates to CATSDSSVRGKLFF.

V gene TRBV6-2 or TRBV6-3 combines with J gene TRBJ1-5; weak D call: TRBD1 (5 bases). The CDR3 is made up of 14 amino acids. Trimming removed 0 bases from V and 7 bases from J, with 10 bases in between. Germline V gene lookup returns CDR1 MNHEY and CDR2 SVGEGT. The CDR3: CASSYSRQSQPQHF. The CDR3 bases are TGTGCCAGCAGTTACTCTCGACAGAGCCAGCCCCAGCATTTT.

The CDR3 bases are TGCGCCAGCAGCTCCGAGACAGGGATCCGGACCAATGAGCAGTACTTC. It encodes CASSSETGIRTNEQYF. The chain combines TRBV5-1 with TRBJ2-4; TRBD1 agrees at 7 bases. Trimming removed 3 bases from V and 13 bases from J; junction bases left unmatched: 19. There are 16 residues in the CDR3. The germline V gene has CDR1 SGHRS and CDR2 YFSETQ.

Remarks on this clonotype: At one boundary the junction diverges from the germline segment, which might be a read error. This chain links TRBV20-1 with TRBJ2-2; weak D call: TRBD2 (6 bases). CDR3 size: 14 residues. CDR1 and CDR2 from the germline V gene are DFQATT and SNEGSKA (reference sequence). The CDR3 reads CSASRGKGTGEPFF. CDR3 in DNA: TGCAGTGCTAGCCGGGGGAAAGGCACCGGGGAGCCGTTTTTT.

This clonotype was counted many times. The rearrangement links TRBV29-1 to TRBJ2-3, with unresolved D. Germline V gene data show CDR1 as SQVTM and CDR2 as ANQGSEA. There are 13 residues in the CDR3. V lost 3 bases to trimming and J lost 1 base, with 8 bases between them. Here the CDR3 DNA reads TGCAGCGTTGACGGTCTTGGCACAGATACGCAGTATTTT. It codes for CSVDGLGTDTQYF.

This clonotype was counted ten times or more. The chain has TRBV5-1 and TRBJ2-7; tentatively, D is TRBD2 (5 bases). CDR1 is SGHRS, CDR2 YFSETQ, per germline. V was cut by 0 bases and J by 2 bases, with 6 bases left in between. CDR3 length: 13 residues. The DNA for the CDR3 is TGCGCCAGCAGCTTGGGCGGGCCCTACGAGCAGTACTTC. Protein sequence: CASSLGGPYEQYF.

On this clonotype itself: The junction differs from germline at one of its ends, possibly a read error. The gene calls are TRBV5-1 and TRBJ2-3, with 7 bases aligning to TRBD1. This CDR3 spans 15 amino acids. In germline, CDR1 is SGHRS, CDR2 YFSETQ. CDR3 in DNA: TGCACCAGCCAGGCCCCAACAGGGGACGCAGATACGCAGTATTTT. This codes for CTSQAPTGDADTQYF.

This clonotype was found a few times. The chain carries TRBV28 and TRBJ2-7; tentative D call: TRBD2 (6 bases). The CDR3 is 16 amino acids. V dropped 6 bases and J dropped 4 bases, with 22 bases sitting between them. Germline-derived CDR1 and CDR2 are MDHEN and SYDVKM. In nucleotides, the CDR3 is TGTGCCAGCAGCCCAACCCAGGTCGCTGGGGGGTACGAGCAGTACTTC. Protein product: CASSPTQVAGGYEQYF.

There are a few counts of this clonotype. The V call is TRBV3-1, the J call TRBJ2-7, with TRBD1 matching over 9 bases. The CDR3 contains 14 residues. Germline CDR1 is LGHDT and CDR2 is YNNKEL (reference sequence). J was trimmed by 5 bases and V by 5 bases; bases with no gene match: 7. Here the CDR3 DNA reads TGTGCCAGCAGCTTCGGGACAGGGCGACACGAGCAGTACTTC. Its protein product is CASSFGTGRHEQYF.

This clonotype has a handful of counts. A single base separates this from a much larger clone, so it may be a read error. The V call is TRBV20-1, the J call TRBJ2-7; D unclear. In germline, CDR1 is DFQATT, CDR2 SNEGSKA (reference sequence). The V gene lost 4 bases and the J gene lost 7 bases, with 26 bases spanning the gap. There are 16 residues in the CDR3. The CDR3 reads CSATRTSFSSYNEQYF. CDR3 DNA sequence: TGCAGTGCTACCCGGACGTCCTTCAGCTCCTACAATGAGCAGTACTTC.

A few counts support this clonotype. The chain couples TRBV29-1 to TRBJ1-1; 9 bases match TRBD1. Trimming cost V 8 bases and J 0 bases; bases outside gene matches: 7. The CDR3 length is 14 residues. Looked up from germline, CDR1 is SQVTM and CDR2 is ANQGSEA. The CDR3 reads CSPHRGLMNTEAFF. The CDR3 DNA reads TGCAGCCCGCACAGGGGGCTCATGAACACTGAAGCTTTCTTT. Looking up the rest from reference TRBV29-1 and TRBJ1-1 gives the full variable domain: SAVISQKPSRDICQRGTSLTIQCQVDSQVTMMFWYRQQPGQSLTLIATANQGSEATYESGFVIDKFPISRPNLTFSTLTVSNMSPEDSSIYLCSPHRGLMNTEAFFGQGTRLTVV.

V is TRBV28 and J is TRBJ2-7; D gene unclear. The CDR3 loop spans 12 amino acids. V lost 11 bases and J 4 bases, leaving 15 bases between the germline ends. The germline V gene has CDR1 MDHEN and CDR2 SYDVKM. CDR3 loop: CAVGKVVYEQYF. DNA of the CDR3: TGTGCCGTGGGGAAAGTCGTTTACGAGCAGTACTTC.

The chain combines TRBV20-1 with TRBJ1-1; D is perhaps TRBD1 (5 bases). V lost 4 bases and J lost 1, with 16 bases in between. The CDR3 runs to 15 residues. CDR1 is DFQATT, CDR2 SNEGSKA, per germline (reference sequence). The CDR3 DNA follows: TGCAGTGCTACCTCCTGGGGCAGGTCGAACACTGAAGCTTTCTTT. Its protein is CSATSWGRSNTEAFF.

This clonotype has a count of ten or more. The chain is built from TRBV12-3 or TRBV12-4 and TRBJ2-7; D unclear. V dropped 3 bases and J dropped 2 bases, with 14 bases sitting between them. There are 15 residues in the CDR3. CDR3 nucleotides: TGTGCCAGCAGTTTGGTCGGCGACGGTACCTACGAGCAGTACTTC. Residues: CASSLVGDGTYEQYF.

This chain links TRBV7-6 with TRBJ2-1; 9 bases are a match to TRBD2. The V gene end was trimmed by 1 base and the J gene end by 5 bases; junction bases not matched to a gene: 6. CDR1 and CDR2 from the germline V gene are SGHVS and FNYEAQ. The CDR3 runs 16 residues. This chain's CDR3 is CASSLGAGGGNNEQFF. CDR3 DNA: TGTGCCAGCAGCTTAGGAGCGGGGGGCGGGAACAATGAGCAGTTCTTC.

This clonotype has a handful of counts. V is TRBV29-1 and J is TRBJ1-2; 7 positions agree with TRBD1. V was pared by 5 bases and J by 3 bases, with 9 bases of the junction left unmatched. This CDR3 has 14 residues. Germline CDR1 and CDR2: SQVTM and ANQGSEA. The CDR3 region is CSVPPTGIDYGYTF. DNA for the CDR3: TGCAGCGTTCCTCCGACAGGGATCGACTATGGCTACACCTTC.

The table lists this clonotype with a few counts. This sequence joins TRBV5-1 and TRBJ2-7; 8 bases align to TRBD2. V lost 0 bases to trimming and J lost 0 bases; unmatched junction nucleotides: 5. The CDR3 runs 16 residues. The germline CDR1 and CDR2 sequences are SGHRS and YFSETQ. The CDR3 sequence is CASSLAFTSGSYEQYF. The CDR3 region has the DNA TGCGCCAGCAGCTTGGCCTTCACTAGCGGCTCCTACGAGCAGTACTTC.

The V gene is TRBV10-3, the J gene TRBJ1-2; TRBD1 is a possible D gene (5 bases). The CDR3 consists of 13 residues. Germline V gene sequence: CDR1 ENHRY, CDR2 SYGVKD. Trimming cost V 6 bases and J 7 bases, with 15 bases left between them. CDR3 region: CAIRGDPGSGYTF. The CDR3 coding sequence is TGTGCCATCAGGGGGGACCCTGGGAGTGGCTACACCTTC.

The chain is built from TRBV5-1 and TRBJ2-7; D gene ambiguous. The CDR3 loop spans 16 amino acids. Germline V gene data show CDR1 as SGHRS and CDR2 as YFSETQ. Trimming removed 5 bases from V and 0 bases from J, with 18 bases in between. CDR3 loop: CASRPLITTSSYEQYF. In nucleotides, the CDR3 is TGCGCCAGCAGACCCCTCATAACAACAAGCTCCTACGAGCAGTACTTC.

Note on this clonotype: A much larger clone differs from this one at a single base, so this may be a read error. The rearrangement joins TRBV4-3 to TRBJ2-4; maybe TRBD2 (6 bases). CDR1 LGHNA and CDR2 YSLEER come from the germline V gene. The V and J ends lost 0 bases and 13 bases respectively, with 16 bases between them. This CDR3 comprises 14 residues. CDR3 sequence reads: CASSQERLGGEQYF. In nucleotides, the CDR3 is TGCGCCAGCAGCCAAGAAAGACTAGGCGGTGAGCAGTACTTC.

The rearrangement links TRBV20-1 to TRBJ2-7; the D call may be TRBD1 or TRBD2 (5 bases each). Germline V gene data show CDR1 as DFQATT and CDR2 as SNEGSKA (reference sequence). V was cut by 3 bases and J by 5 bases, with 8 bases left in between. The CDR3 has 11 residues. The CDR3 nucleotides read TGCAGTGCTAGGAGGGACCACGAGCAGTACTTC. This gives the protein CSARRDHEQYF.

This chain links TRBV25-1 with TRBJ2-5, with D tentatively TRBD2 (6 bases). Germline CDR1 and CDR2: MGHDK and SYGVNS. Deletions cut 6 bases from V and 8 bases from J, with 19 bases between. The CDR3 has 14 residues. The CDR3 is CASRPWEVRDTQYF. Here the CDR3 DNA reads TGTGCCAGCAGACCATGGGAGGTGAGGGATACCCAGTACTTC.